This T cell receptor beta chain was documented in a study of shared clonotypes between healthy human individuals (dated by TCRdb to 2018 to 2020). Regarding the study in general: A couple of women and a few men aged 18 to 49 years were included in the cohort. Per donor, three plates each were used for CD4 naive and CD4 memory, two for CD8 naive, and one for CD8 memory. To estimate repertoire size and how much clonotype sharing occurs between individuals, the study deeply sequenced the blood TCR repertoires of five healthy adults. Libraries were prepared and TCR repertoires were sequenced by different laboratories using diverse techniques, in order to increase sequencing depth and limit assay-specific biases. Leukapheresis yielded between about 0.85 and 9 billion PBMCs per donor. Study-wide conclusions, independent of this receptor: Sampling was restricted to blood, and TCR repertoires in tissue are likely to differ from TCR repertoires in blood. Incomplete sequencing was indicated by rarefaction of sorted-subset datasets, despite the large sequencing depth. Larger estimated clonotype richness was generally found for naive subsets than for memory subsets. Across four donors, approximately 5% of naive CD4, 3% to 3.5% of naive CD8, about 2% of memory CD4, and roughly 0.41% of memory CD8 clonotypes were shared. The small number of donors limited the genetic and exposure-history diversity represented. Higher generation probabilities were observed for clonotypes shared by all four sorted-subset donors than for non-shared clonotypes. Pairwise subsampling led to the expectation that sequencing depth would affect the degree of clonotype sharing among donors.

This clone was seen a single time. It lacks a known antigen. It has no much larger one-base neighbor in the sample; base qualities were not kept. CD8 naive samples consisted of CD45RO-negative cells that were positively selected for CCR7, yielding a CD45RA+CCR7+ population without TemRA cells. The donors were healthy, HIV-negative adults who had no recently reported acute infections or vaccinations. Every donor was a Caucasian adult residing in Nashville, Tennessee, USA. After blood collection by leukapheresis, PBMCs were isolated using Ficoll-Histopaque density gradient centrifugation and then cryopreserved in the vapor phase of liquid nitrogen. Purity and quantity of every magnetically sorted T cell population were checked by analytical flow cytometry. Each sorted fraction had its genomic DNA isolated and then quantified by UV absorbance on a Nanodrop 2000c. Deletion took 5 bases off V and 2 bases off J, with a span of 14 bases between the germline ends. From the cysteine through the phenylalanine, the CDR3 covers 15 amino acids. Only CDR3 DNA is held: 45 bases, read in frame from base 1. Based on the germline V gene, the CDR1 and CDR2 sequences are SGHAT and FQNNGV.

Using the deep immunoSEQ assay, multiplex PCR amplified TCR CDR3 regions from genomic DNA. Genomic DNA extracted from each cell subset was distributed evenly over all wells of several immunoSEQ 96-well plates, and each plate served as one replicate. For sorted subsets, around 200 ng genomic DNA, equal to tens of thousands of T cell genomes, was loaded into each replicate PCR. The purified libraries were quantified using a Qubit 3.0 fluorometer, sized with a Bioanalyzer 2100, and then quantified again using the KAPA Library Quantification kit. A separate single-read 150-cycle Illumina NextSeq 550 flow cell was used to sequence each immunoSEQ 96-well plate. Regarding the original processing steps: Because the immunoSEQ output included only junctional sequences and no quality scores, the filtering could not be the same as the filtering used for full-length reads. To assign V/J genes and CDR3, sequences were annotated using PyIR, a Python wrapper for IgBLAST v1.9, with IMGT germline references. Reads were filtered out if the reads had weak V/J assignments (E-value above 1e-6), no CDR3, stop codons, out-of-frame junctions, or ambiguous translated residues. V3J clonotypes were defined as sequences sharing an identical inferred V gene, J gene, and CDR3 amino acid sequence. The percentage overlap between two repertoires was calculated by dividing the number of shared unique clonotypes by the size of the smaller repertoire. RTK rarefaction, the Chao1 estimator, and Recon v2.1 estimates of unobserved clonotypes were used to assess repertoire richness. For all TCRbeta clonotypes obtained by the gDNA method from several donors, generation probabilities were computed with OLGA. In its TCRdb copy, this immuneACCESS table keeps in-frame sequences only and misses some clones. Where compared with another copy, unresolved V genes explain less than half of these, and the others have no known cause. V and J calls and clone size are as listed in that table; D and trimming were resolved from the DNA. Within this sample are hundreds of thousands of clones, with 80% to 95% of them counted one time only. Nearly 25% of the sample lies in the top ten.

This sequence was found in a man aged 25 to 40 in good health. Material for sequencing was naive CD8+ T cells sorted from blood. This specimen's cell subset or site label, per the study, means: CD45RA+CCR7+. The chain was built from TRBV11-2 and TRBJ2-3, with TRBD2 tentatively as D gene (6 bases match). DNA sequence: TGTGCCAGCAGCGGGATTAGCGGATTCACAGATACGCAGTATTTT. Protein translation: CASSGISGFTDTQYF.